Below are 24 T cell receptor beta chains sequenced from a single sample in a study of T cells after yellow fever vaccination. TCRdb reanalysed the 5' RACE reads using MiXCR and keeps one entry per CDR3 protein. The top ten hold roughly a sixth of the sample, which has more than 450,000 distinct CDR3 sequences, around a fifth seen once. The sequencing used PBMCs, collected more than 20 days after the first yellow fever vaccination. The receptor source for this set is a man aged 18 to 30 who received the YFV17D yellow fever vaccine.

The chain recombines TRBV6-5 with TRBJ1-5; D ambiguous. The germline V and J ends were trimmed by 0 bases and 0 bases, with 6 bases remaining between them. CDR3 length equals 15 residues. Germline CDR1 MNHEY, CDR2 SVGAGI. The CDR3 spells CASSYSTNSNQPQHF. The CDR3 DNA reads as TGTGCCAGCAGTTACTCGACTAATAGCAATCAGCCCCAGCATTTT.

The J gene is TRBJ2-5, the V gene TRBV4-2, with 8 bases aligning to TRBD2. CDR1 and CDR2 (germline): LGHNA, YNFKEQ. This CDR3 contains 15 residues. After removal of 1 base from V and 5 bases from J, the junction contained 6 bases not matched to a gene. Written as DNA, the CDR3 is TGTGCCAGCAGCCAAGTTGACTCGGGGGGGGAGACCCAGTACTTC. Its protein product is CASSQVDSGGETQYF.

The rearrangement joins TRBV7-2 to TRBJ1-1; tentative D call: TRBD1 (5 bases). Germline lookup yields CDR1 SGHTA and CDR2 FQGNSA. Trimming shortened V by 4 bases and J by 0 bases, and 12 bases separated the two germline ends. The CDR3 extends over 15 amino acids. The CDR3 nucleotides are TGTGCCAGCAGCTCGCAGGGACCCATGAACACTGAAGCTTTCTTT. Amino acid sequence: CASSSQGPMNTEAFF.

V usage is TRBV4-1 and J usage is TRBJ2-7; D possibly corresponds to TRBD1 (5 bases). Germline lookup yields CDR1 MGHRA and CDR2 YSYEKL. The CDR3 has 16 amino acids. V was clipped by 0 bases and J by 3 bases, with 15 bases between them. The CDR3 loop is CASSQEKSDSLYEQYF. CDR3 bases: TGCGCCAGCAGCCAAGAAAAATCCGACAGTCTCTACGAGCAGTACTTC.

This clonotype was observed a handful of times. The chain is built from TRBV6-2 or TRBV6-3 and TRBJ2-3; the match to TRBD2 covers 7 bases. Trimming took 5 bases from V and 5 from J; bases not matched to a gene: 7. The CDR3 contains 14 residues. Germline CDR1 is MNHEY and CDR2 is SVGEGT. CDR3 region: CASSLTSVRDTQYF. As DNA, the CDR3 is TGTGCCAGCAGTCTTACTAGCGTTCGAGATACGCAGTATTTT.

The chain is built from TRBV20-1 and TRBJ2-2; 8 bases line up with TRBD1. CDR3 length: 16 residues. Losses at the gene ends were 3 bases for V and 2 bases for J; bases not matched to a gene: 8. Germline V gene data show CDR1 as DFQATT and CDR2 as SNEGSKA (reference sequence). The CDR3 DNA follows: TGCAGTGCTAGTAGCTTAGGACAGGGAAACACCGGGGAGCTGTTTTTT. Amino acid sequence: CSASSLGQGNTGELFF.

V is TRBV9 and J is TRBJ2-1; D is perhaps TRBD2 (6 bases). Per the germline V gene, CDR1 is SGDLS and CDR2 is YYNGEE. The CDR3 extends over 15 amino acids. Trimming pared 3 bases from V and 8 bases from J, leaving 18 bases between. The CDR3 region has the DNA TGTGCCAGCAGCGGGGGGGTAATTTCCCGCGATGAGCAGTTCTTC. Its protein product is CASSGGVISRDEQFF.

This clonotype was seen a few times. As DNA, the CDR3 is TGCAGTGTCAAGGACAGACGTAAAAGCACTGAAGCTTTCTTT. Translation: CSVKDRRKSTEAFF. V is TRBV20-1 and J is TRBJ1-1; possibly TRBD1 for D (6 bases). V was shortened by 7 bases and J by 4 bases, with 19 bases between the two germline ends. This CDR3 is 14 amino acids long. In germline, CDR1 is DFQATT, CDR2 SNEGSKA (reference sequence).

This clonotype was counted only a few times. The chain employs TRBV5-1 and TRBJ1-4; possibly TRBD1 for D (5 bases). Trimming left V 5 bases short and J 5 bases short, with 16 bases between. CDR3 size: 15 residues. Looked up from germline, CDR1 is SGHRS and CDR2 is YFSETQ. The CDR3, as DNA: TGCGCCAGCAGATCTACGGGACTTAGAAATGAAAAACTGTTTTTT. Protein sequence: CASRSTGLRNEKLFF.

CDR3 nucleotides: TGCAGTGCTAGAGACCAAATCAGCGGAGATACGCAGTATTTT. This codes for CSARDQISGDTQYF. The V gene is TRBV20-1, the J gene TRBJ2-3; TRBD2 is a possible D gene (5 bases). This CDR3 spans 14 amino acids. V shed 0 bases and J shed 5 bases, with 12 bases lying between them. Germline loops: CDR1 DFQATT, CDR2 SNEGSKA (reference sequence).

The rearrangement joins TRBV6-4 to TRBJ2-3; no clear D gene. V was shortened by 3 bases and J by 2 bases, with 9 bases between the two germline ends. In germline, CDR1 is MRHNA, CDR2 SNTAGT. This CDR3 comprises 14 residues. Here the CDR3 DNA reads TGTGCCAGCAGTGAGTGGGATTACACAGATACGCAGTATTTT. It encodes CASSEWDYTDTQYF.

The table lists this clonotype with a few counts. V gene TRBV20-1 combines with J gene TRBJ1-2, with unresolved D. V was pared by 5 bases and J by 5 bases, with 15 bases between. This CDR3 has 13 amino acids. Per germline, CDR1 DFQATT and CDR2 SNEGSKA (reference sequence). DNA for the CDR3: TGCAGTGCTCCCGCGAGGACGGATTATGGCTACACCTTC. It yields the protein CSAPARTDYGYTF.

The V and J genes are TRBV7-6 and TRBJ2-7, with a tentative D call TRBD2 (7 bases). Germline CDR1 is SGHVS and CDR2 is FNYEAQ. V dropped 3 bases and J dropped 4 bases, with 19 bases sitting between them. This CDR3 is 16 amino acids long. CDR3 protein: CASSFRGGGGVYEQYF. CDR3 coding DNA: TGTGCCAGCAGCTTCAGGGGAGGGGGGGGGGTTTACGAGCAGTACTTC.

This clonotype has only a few counts. The chain combines TRBV5-4 with TRBJ2-3, with 10 bases identical to TRBD2. This CDR3 has 15 amino acids. Germline CDR1 and CDR2: SGHNT and YYREEE (reference sequence). The J segment lost 3 bases and the V segment lost 4 bases, leaving 5 bases of the junction unmatched. CDR3 bases: TGTGCCAGCAGCAGCAGCGGGGGGGAGACAGATACGCAGTATTTT. As protein: CASSSSGGETDTQYF.

This chain links TRBV5-1 with TRBJ1-1; D not resolved. Trimming removed 6 bases at V and 0 bases at J, with 15 bases between. The CDR3 is 15 amino acids. Germline loops: CDR1 SGHRS, CDR2 YFSETQ. The CDR3 nucleotides read TGCGCCAGCACCGCCGGGAGCCTGATGAACACTGAAGCTTTCTTT. Translating gives CASTAGSLMNTEAFF.

There are a few counts of this clonotype. The CDR3 DNA sequence: TGTGCCAGCAGCCCTCCGCCCAGTCTTGCTGAAGCTTTCTTT. Amino acid sequence: CASSPPPSLAEAFF. The chain combines TRBV11-2 with TRBJ1-1; D is uncertain. V was cut by 5 bases and J by 6 bases, with 16 bases left in between. This CDR3 is 14 amino acids long. The germline CDR1 and CDR2 sequences are SGHAT and FQNNGV.

The chain is built from TRBV20-1 and TRBJ2-3; 13 bases line up with TRBD2. Germline V gene lookup returns CDR1 DFQATT and CDR2 SNEGSKA (reference sequence). The CDR3 is made up of 15 amino acids. The J segment lost 7 bases and the V segment lost 3 bases, leaving 7 bases of the junction unmatched. The CDR3 is CSARKTSGGANTQYF. The CDR3 DNA follows: TGCAGTGCTAGGAAAACTAGCGGGGGGGCAAATACGCAGTATTTT.

The chain couples TRBV5-6 to TRBJ2-5; a possible D gene is TRBD2 (6 bases). With 3 bases removed from V and 5 bases from J, the gap between germline ends came to 14 bases. CDR1 is SGHDT and CDR2 is YYEEEE in the germline V gene. The CDR3 has 14 amino acids. The CDR3 DNA reads TGTGCCAGCAGCTCGACTAGGCCGGGGGAGACCCAGTACTTC. Translation gives CASSSTRPGETQYF.

This clonotype was counted ten times or more. This chain joins TRBV5-1 and TRBJ1-6; D gene uncertain. Germline V gives CDR1 SGHRS, CDR2 YFSETQ. CDR3 length: 14 amino acids. V lost 1 base to trimming and J lost 7 bases, with 9 bases between them. Written as DNA, the CDR3 is TGCGCCAGCAGCTTGTGGGCGGTGAATTCACCCCTCCACTTT. Translation: CASSLWAVNSPLHF. Full variable domain (remainder filled in from reference TRBV5-1 and TRBJ1-6): KAGVTQTPRYLIKTRGQQVTLSCSPISGHRSVSWYQQTPGQGLQFLFEYFSETQRNKGNFPGRFSGRQFSNSRSEMNVSTLELGDSALYLCASSLWAVNSPLHFGNGTRLTVT.

The chain has TRBV19 and TRBJ2-1, with TRBD1 identical over 7 bases. CDR1 is LNHDA, CDR2 SQIVND, per germline (reference sequence). The CDR3 spans 13 residues. The V segment lost 4 bases and the J segment 7 bases; nucleotides outside the gene matches: 4. CDR3 bases: TGTGCCAGTAGTACTTACAGGGGTAATGAGCAGTTCTTC. Translation gives CASSTYRGNEQFF.

J is TRBJ2-7 and V is TRBV18; weak D call: TRBD1 (6 bases). V was cut by 1 base and J by 3 bases, with 10 bases left in between. Germline V CDR1 and CDR2: KGHSH, LQKENI. The CDR3 is 14 amino acids. The CDR3 spells CASSPLDSSYEQYF. CDR3 bases: TGTGCCAGCTCACCACTGGACAGTAGCTACGAGCAGTACTTC. Drawing the rest from reference TRBV18 and TRBJ2-7, the complete variable domain is NAGVMQNPRHLVRRRGQEARLRCSPMKGHSHVYWYRQLPEEGLKFMVYLQKENIIDESGMPKERFSAEFPKEGPSILRIQQVVRGDSAAYFCASSPLDSSYEQYFGPGTRLTVT.

The rearrangement links TRBV6-2 or TRBV6-3 to TRBJ2-6, with a tentative D call TRBD2 (6 bases). From germline, CDR1 is MNHEY and CDR2 SVGEGT. The CDR3 runs 20 residues. Trimming took off 2 bases at V and 0 bases at J, with 20 bases between the two ends. The CDR3 coding sequence is TGTGCCAGCAGTTACCTTGGCGGTCCTAGCGCCAGCTCTGGGGCCAACGTCCTGACTTTC. Encoded protein: CASSYLGGPSASSGANVLTF.

The chain couples TRBV7-3 to TRBJ2-3; maybe TRBD2 (7 bases). The CDR3 runs to 18 residues. The germline V gene has CDR1 SGHTA and CDR2 FQGTGA. V dropped 5 bases and J dropped 9 bases, with 30 bases sitting between them. This CDR3 reads CASSRSGGGGAHLRTQYF. CDR3 in DNA: TGTGCCAGCAGCCGGTCGGGGGGCGGGGGAGCGCACTTAAGAACGCAGTATTTT. Complete variable domain (other parts from reference TRBV7-3 and TRBJ2-3): GAGVSQTPSNKVTEKGKYVELRCDPISGHTALYWYRQSLGQGPEFLIYFQGTGAADDSGLPNDRFFAVRPEGSVSTLKIQRTERGDSAVYLCASSRSGGGGAHLRTQYFGPGTRLTVL.

The CDR3 nucleotides are TGTGCCAGCAGCGACTGGGGGTTCGCCGGTTCCTACGAGCAGTACTTC. This encodes CASSDWGFAGSYEQYF. The V call is TRBV11-2, the J call TRBJ2-7, with D perhaps being TRBD1 or TRBD2 (5 bases each). This CDR3 contains 16 residues. The V and J ends lost 5 bases and 1 base respectively, with 18 bases between them. CDR1 SGHAT and CDR2 FQNNGV come from the germline V gene.